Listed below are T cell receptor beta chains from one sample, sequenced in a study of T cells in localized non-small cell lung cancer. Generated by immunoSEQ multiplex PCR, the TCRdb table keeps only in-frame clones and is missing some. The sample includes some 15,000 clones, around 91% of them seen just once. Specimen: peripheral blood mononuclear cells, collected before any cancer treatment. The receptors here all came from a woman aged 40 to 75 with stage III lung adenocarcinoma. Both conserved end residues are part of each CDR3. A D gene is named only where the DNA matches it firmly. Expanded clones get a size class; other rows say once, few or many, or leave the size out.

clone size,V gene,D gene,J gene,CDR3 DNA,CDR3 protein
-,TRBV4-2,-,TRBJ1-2,TGTGCCAGCACAGTTACAGGGTCCTTTAACTATGGCTACACCTTC,CASTVTGSFNYGYTF
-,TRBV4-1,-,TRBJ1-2,TGCGCCAGCAGCCAAGAGGCCCCCAGGGGCGCTGGTGGCTACACCTTC,CASSQEAPRGAGGYTF
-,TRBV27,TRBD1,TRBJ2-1,TGTGCCAGCAGTTTGATCCGGGACAGGGGTTTCGTCAATGAGCAGTTCTTC,CASSLIRDRGFVNEQFF
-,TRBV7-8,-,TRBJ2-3,TGTGCCAGCAGCTTAGGTACTACAGATACGCAGTATTTT,CASSLGTTDTQYF
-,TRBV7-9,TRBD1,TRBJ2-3,TGTGCCAGCAGCTTAGGAGGGACAGGGGCGATTACAGATACGCAGTATTTT,CASSLGGTGAITDTQYF
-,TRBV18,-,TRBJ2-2,TGTGCCAGCTCACGCCAAGAGTCCGATGCCGGGGAGCTGTTTTTT,CASSRQESDAGELFF
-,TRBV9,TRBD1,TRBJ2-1,TGTGCCAGCAGCGCGGACAGGGACTACAATGAGCAGTTCTTC,CASSADRDYNEQFF
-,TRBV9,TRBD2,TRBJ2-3,TGTGCCAGCAGCGTAGAAGGCGGGGGAGTCACAGATACGCAGTATTTT,CASSVEGGGVTDTQYF
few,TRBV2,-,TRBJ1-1,TGTGCCAGCAGTGACACTGAAGCTTTCTTT,CASSDTEAFF
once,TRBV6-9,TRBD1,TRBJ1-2,TGTGCCAGCAGTAAGGGGGCTGGTGGCTACACCTTC,CASSKGAGGYTF
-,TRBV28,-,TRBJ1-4,TGTGCCAGCAGTTTATTCGGTCCAACTAATGAAAAACTGTTTTTT,CASSLFGPTNEKLFF
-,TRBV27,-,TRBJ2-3,TGTGCCAGCAGTTGGGGGGCGCCGGCTGCAGATACGCAGTATTTT,CASSWGAPAADTQYF
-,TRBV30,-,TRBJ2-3,TGTGCCTGGATGGGGGCAGATACGCAGTATTTT,CAWMGADTQYF
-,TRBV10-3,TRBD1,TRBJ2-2,TGTGCCATCAGTGGGGCCCCCGGGACAGGGGTCCCAGGTTACACCGGGGAGCTGTTTTTT,CAISGAPGTGVPGYTGELFF
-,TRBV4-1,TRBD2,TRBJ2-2,TGCGCCAGCAGCCCACTGACTAGCAGAACCGGGGAGCTGTTTTTT,CASSPLTSRTGELFF
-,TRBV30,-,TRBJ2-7,TGTGCCTGGAGTTCTCGGCGGGGTCCCGGGAAGGAGCAGTACTTC,CAWSSRRGPGKEQYF
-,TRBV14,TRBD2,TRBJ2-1,TGTGCCAGCAGCCAAAGTTACGCGGGAGAAAGTAAGTTCTTC,CASSQSYAGESKFF
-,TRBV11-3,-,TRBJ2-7,TGTGCCAGCAGCTTAGGATCTGCCTACGAGCAGTACTTC,CASSLGSAYEQYF
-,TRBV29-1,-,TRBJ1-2,TGCAGCGTTATCGATGGGGAGACTAACTATGGCTACACCTTC,CSVIDGETNYGYTF
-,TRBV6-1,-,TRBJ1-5,TGTGCCAGCACCCCCGGGCGGATGACCAGTCAGCCCCAGCATTTT,CASTPGRMTSQPQHF
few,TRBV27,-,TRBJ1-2,TGTGCCAGCAGTCCTATAACAGGGAACTATGGCTACACCTTC,CASSPITGNYGYTF
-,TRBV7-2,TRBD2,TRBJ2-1,TGTGCCAGCAGCGAGACGGGACTAGCGGGGAATGAGCAGTTCTTC,CASSETGLAGNEQFF
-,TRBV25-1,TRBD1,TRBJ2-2,TGTGCCAGCAGTCCTTCAGGGACAGGGGGTCGGGAGCTGTTTTTT,CASSPSGTGGRELFF
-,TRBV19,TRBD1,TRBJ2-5,TGTGCCAGTATGAGGGGGCCGGGCGAGACCCAGTACTTC,CASMRGPGETQYF
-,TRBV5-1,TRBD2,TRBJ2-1,TGCGCCAGCAGGCCTACTAGCGGGAGCTACAATGAGCAGTTCTTC,CASRPTSGSYNEQFF
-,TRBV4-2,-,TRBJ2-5,TGTGCCAGCAGCCAAGTGCTCCTGCAAGAGACCCAGTACTTC,CASSQVLLQETQYF
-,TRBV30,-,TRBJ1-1,TGTGCCTGGAGTGTATCGCCCTCGGCTGAAGCTTTCTTT,CAWSVSPSAEAFF
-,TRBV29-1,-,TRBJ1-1,TGCAGCGTTGAACTCAACACTGAAGCTTTCTTT,CSVELNTEAFF
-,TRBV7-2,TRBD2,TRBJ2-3,TGTGCCAGCAGCTCAAAGGGAGCTACCAGCGGGGGGCCCACAGATACGCAGTATTTT,CASSSKGATSGGPTDTQYF
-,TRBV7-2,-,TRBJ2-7,TGTGCCAGCAGCTTAGGTACAGGATCGTCCTACGAGCAGTACTTC,CASSLGTGSSYEQYF
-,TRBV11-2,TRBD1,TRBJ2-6,TGTGCCAGCAGGGACAGGGCCAACTCTGGGGCCAACGTCCTGACTTTC,CASRDRANSGANVLTF
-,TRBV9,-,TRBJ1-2,TGTGCCAGCAGCTGGACACCCTCGCACTATGGCTACACCTTC,CASSWTPSHYGYTF
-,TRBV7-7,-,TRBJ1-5,TGTGCCAGCAGCTTAGCCCAAGATGGCAATCAGCCCCAGCATTTT,CASSLAQDGNQPQHF